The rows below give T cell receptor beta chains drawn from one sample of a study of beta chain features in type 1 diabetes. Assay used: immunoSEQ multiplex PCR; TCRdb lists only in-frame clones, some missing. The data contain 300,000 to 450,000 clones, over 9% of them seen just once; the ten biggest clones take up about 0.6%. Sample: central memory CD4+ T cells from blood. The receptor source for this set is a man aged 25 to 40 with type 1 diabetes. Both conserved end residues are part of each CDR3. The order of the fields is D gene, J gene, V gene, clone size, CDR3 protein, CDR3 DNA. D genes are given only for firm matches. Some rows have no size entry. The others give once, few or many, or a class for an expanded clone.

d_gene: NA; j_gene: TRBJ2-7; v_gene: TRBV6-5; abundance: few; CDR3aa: CASKAPGDYEQYF; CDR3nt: TGTGCCAGCAAGGCCCCAGGGGACTACGAGCAGTACTTC
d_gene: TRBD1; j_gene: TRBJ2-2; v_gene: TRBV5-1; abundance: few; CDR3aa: CASSSRQGAQELFF; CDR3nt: TGTGCCAGCAGCAGCAGACAGGGGGCGCAGGAGCTGTTTTTT
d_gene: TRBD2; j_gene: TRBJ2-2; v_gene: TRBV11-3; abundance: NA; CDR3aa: CASSFGGGRGELFF; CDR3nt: TGTGCCAGCAGCTTCGGCGGGGGACGCGGGGAGCTGTTTTTT
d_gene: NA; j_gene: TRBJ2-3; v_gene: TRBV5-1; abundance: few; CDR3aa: CASSPEPIADTQYF; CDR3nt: TGCGCCAGCAGCCCTGAACCCATCGCAGATACGCAGTATTTT
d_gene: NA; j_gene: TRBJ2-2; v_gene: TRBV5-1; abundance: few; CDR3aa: CASSLVALLPNTGELFF; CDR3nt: TGCGCCAGCAGCTTGGTGGCACTCCTCCCGAACACCGGGGAGCTGTTTTTT
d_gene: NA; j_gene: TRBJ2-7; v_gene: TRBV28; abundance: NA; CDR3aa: CATLRGDYEQYF; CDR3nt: TGTGCCACCTTGAGGGGGGACTACGAGCAGTACTTC
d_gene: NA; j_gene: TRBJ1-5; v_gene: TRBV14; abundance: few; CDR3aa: CASSQGGNQPQHF; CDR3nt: TGTGCCAGCAGCCAGGGGGGTAATCAGCCCCAGCATTTT
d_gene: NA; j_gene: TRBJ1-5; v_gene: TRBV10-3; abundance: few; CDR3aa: CAISAGEYQPQHF; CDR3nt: TGTGCCATCAGTGCTGGGGAGTATCAGCCCCAGCATTTT
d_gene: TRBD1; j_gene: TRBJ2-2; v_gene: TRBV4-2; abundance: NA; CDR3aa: CASSASVSGTATGELFF; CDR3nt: TGTGCCAGCAGCGCCTCGGTTTCGGGGACAGCCACCGGGGAGCTGTTTTTT
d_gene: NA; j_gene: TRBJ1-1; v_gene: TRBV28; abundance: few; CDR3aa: CASSFLTQDTEAFF; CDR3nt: TGTGCCAGCAGTTTTTTGACTCAGGACACTGAAGCTTTCTTT
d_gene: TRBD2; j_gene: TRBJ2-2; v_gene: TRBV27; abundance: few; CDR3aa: CASSLGTSGSVRTGELFF; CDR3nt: TGTGCCAGCAGTCTAGGGACTAGCGGGAGTGTTAGAACCGGGGAGCTGTTTTTT
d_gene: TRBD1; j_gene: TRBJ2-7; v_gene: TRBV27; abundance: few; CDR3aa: CASRIGTGSSYEQYF; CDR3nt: TGTGCCAGCAGAATAGGGACAGGGAGCTCCTACGAGCAGTACTTC
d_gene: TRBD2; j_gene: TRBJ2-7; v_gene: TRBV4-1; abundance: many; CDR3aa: CASSTSGTTYEQYF; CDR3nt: TGCGCCAGCAGCACGTCCGGGACTACCTACGAGCAGTACTTC
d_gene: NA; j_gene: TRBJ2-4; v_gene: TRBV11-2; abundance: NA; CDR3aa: CASSLGTAKNIQYF; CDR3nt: TGTGCCAGCAGCTTGGGGACAGCCAAAAACATTCAGTACTTC
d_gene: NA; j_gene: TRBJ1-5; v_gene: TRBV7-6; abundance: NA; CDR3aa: CASSPARGYGQPQHF; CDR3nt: TGTGCCAGCAGCCCAGCGAGGGGGTACGGGCAGCCCCAGCATTTT
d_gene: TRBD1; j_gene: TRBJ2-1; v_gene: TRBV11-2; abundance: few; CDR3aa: CASSYRQGNNEQFF; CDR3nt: TGTGCCAGCAGCTACCGACAGGGGAACAATGAGCAGTTCTTC
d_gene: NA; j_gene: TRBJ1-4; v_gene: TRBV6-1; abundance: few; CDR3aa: CASIKQGGREKLFF; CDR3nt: TGTGCCAGCATTAAACAGGGAGGGAGAGAAAAACTGTTTTTT
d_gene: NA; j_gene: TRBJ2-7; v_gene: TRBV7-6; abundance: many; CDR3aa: CASSPSRGHEQYF; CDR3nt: TGTGCCAGCAGCCCCTCTCGGGGCCACGAGCAGTACTTC
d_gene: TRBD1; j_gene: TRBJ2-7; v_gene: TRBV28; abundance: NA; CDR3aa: CASSLSPGQSRQYF; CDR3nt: TGTGCCAGCAGTTTATCACCGGGACAGTCTAGACAGTACTTC
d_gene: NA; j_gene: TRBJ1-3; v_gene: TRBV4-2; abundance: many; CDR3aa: CASSSGGGTGNTIYF; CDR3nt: TGTGCCAGCAGCTCCGGAGGGGGAACTGGAAACACCATATATTTT